This entry is about one TCR beta chain. This clone was recorded a few times. It lacks a known antigen. No base-level quality is on record; no much larger clone is a single base apart. The germline V gene specifies SNHLY as CDR1 and FYNNEI as CDR2. Deletion took 4 bases off V and 4 bases off J, with a span of 7 bases between the germline ends. The CDR3, from cysteine to phenylalanine, totals 12 residues. CDR3 DNA is the only sequence kept; it has 36 bases, read in frame from the first base. TCRbeta CDR3 regions were amplified from genomic DNA using the immunoSEQ Assay, a bias-controlled multiplex PCR. The authors' pipeline ran thus. Nucleated cell counts per sample were estimated from amplification of reference gene primers within the assay. To quantify the absolute abundance of each unique TCRbeta CDR3 rearrangement, sequence reads were collapsed and filtered. For each sample, productive Simpson clonality was calculated as the square root of Simpson's diversity index across productive rearrangements. What TCRdb holds here is the immuneACCESS table cut down to in-frame rearrangements. Part of the clones is not present; checked against another copy, under half of the missing clones reflect an unresolved V gene, and the others are unexplained. Clone size and the V and J calls come from that table; the DNA yielded D and trimming. Present in this sample are 380,000 or so clones, more than 75% of which were seen just once. The top ten clonotypes cover 0.95% to 1% of the sample.

Enrolling through a virtual design, the prospective study's participants ranged in age from roughly 18 to 89 years and lived across roughly 23 United States geographic areas. In the prospective study, cohorts were assigned on the basis of participant-reported clinical history obtained from a screening survey and a study questionnaire. Mobile phlebotomists in the prospective study collected whole blood, serum and a nasopharyngeal or oropharyngeal swab from every participant. Prospective study participants could optionally give additional blood draws and questionnaires over an approximately two-month period. Before DNA extraction, blood samples from the prospective study were shipped at room temperature or frozen. This sample was taken from a study of blood T cell repertoires in COVID-19 (TCRdb year 2020). General notes on the study: The collaborator samples originated in the United States, Italy and Spain and spanned the acute and convalescent phases of COVID-19. The prospective study material was composed of cDNA or gDNA derived from T cells, B-cell-depleted T cells, or PBMCs. The dataset comprised deeply sampled blood TCRbeta repertoires from subjects exposed to, actively infected with, or recovered from COVID-19. The repertoires were released in a freely available public database meant as a resource for research on the immune response to SARS-CoV-2. Samples were obtained from the ongoing ImmuneRACE study (first 160 participants) and from about 1,300 subjects provided by 6 global collaborators. Sample metadata almost always included a de-identified subject ID, COVID-19 status, age in years and sex. HLA class I and class II types, where available, came from metadata supplied by the sample provider rather than from assay-based typing.

What the work shows at the level of the full study, not this receptor alone: The quantity of clinical and demographic metadata differed by source and by participant and was supplied without curation.

Sequencing was done on a sample of PBMCs or T cells enriched from blood (not recorded which). This TCR was sampled from a woman in her 30s with acute COVID-19. In this chain, TRBV2 is recombined with TRBJ2-5, with the D segment identity uncertain. The nucleotides read TGTGCCAGCAGTGTCCGCGGAGAGACCCAGTACTTC. Protein translation: CASSVRGETQYF.